This T cell receptor beta chain was recorded in a study of T cells expressing NK-cell markers. CDR3 length: 13 residues. Worth noting for this clonotype: Its specificity is unknown.

TCRdb re-called the 5' RACE reads and shows each CDR3 protein once, DNA omitted. The sample is made up of about 380,000 distinct CDR3 sequences, and the top ten hold 5.2% of it. Whole-study findings and limits: Expanded NKG2C+ T cell clones had unclear HCMV specificity. Once again these clonotypes came out on top in the CD3+CD56-NKG2C+ fraction of several donors.

The chain employs TRBV12-3 or TRBV12-4 and TRBJ1-3. This TCR came from a man aged 18-69 years in good health. Sequencing input: blood T cells: a sorted CD56 or NKG2C T cell subset, CD4+ or CD8+ T cells, or bulk PBMC T cells (not recorded which). The CDR3 reads CASTQNSGNTIYF.